This TCR beta chain was recovered during a study of glioma-infiltrating T cells. General study points: CDR3 overlap between tissue and blood was very small. Above-expected tissue-blood divergence occurred in all gliomas, most in low-grade ones.

TCR alpha and beta CDR3 regions were amplified from RNA using iRepertoire nested multiplex PCR. For one-step reverse transcription and amplification, about 85-400 ng of tissue mRNA or PBMC total RNA was used. TCRdb re-derived calls from the multiplex PCR reads in MiXCR, one entry per CDR3 protein. The table records 150,000 or so distinct CDR3 sequences, more than 35% of them present only once. In germline, CDR1 is MDHEN, CDR2 SYDVKM. The CDR3 runs 14 residues. The V and J ends lost 4 bases and 8 bases, in that order; junction bases with no gene match: 9. This clonotype was counted many times. The antigen is undetermined.

The clonotype originates from a human donor with low-grade glioma or glioblastoma, undergoing nonglioma brain surgery, or in good health (not recorded which). The rearrangement joins TRBV28 to TRBJ1-2; 8 nucleotides match TRBD1. Sequenced: glioma tissue, nonneoplastic brain tissue, or PBMCs (not recorded which). The CDR3 loop is CASSSVVRGQGYTF. CDR3 in DNA: TGTGCCAGCAGTTCCGTCGTCAGGGGGCAAGGCTACACCTTC.